These T cell receptor beta chains were read from a single sample in a study of T cells in Graves' hyperthyroidism and ophthalmopathy. Using its own MiXCR run on the multiplex PCR reads, TCRdb lists one record per CDR3 protein. This sample has fewer than 800,000 distinct CDR3 sequences, with about a sixth found just once. Sequenced sample: blood. The receptors shown here come from a man between 18 and 35 years old with Graves' hyperthyroidism. Each CDR3 is given with its conserved first and last residue. A D gene is named only where the DNA matches it firmly. Expanded clones are given a class, and other clones once, few, many or no size at all.

v_gene: TRBV5-6
d_gene: -
j_gene: TRBJ2-1
abundance: -
CDR3nt: TGTGCCAGCAGCTTACTCGGTGGGCTAACCAATGAGCAGTTCTTC
CDR3aa: CASSLLGGLTNEQFF

v_gene: TRBV27
d_gene: TRBD1
j_gene: TRBJ2-2
abundance: few
CDR3nt: TGTGCCAGCAGTTTCCGGACAGGGGGTCTCGTGGCTGGCGGGGAGCTGTTTTTT
CDR3aa: CASSFRTGGLVAGGELFF

v_gene: TRBV12-3/TRBV12-4
d_gene: TRBD2
j_gene: TRBJ2-1
abundance: many
CDR3nt: TGTGCCAGCAGTGGGACTAGCGGGGGGATCTACAATGAGCAGTTCTTC
CDR3aa: CASSGTSGGIYNEQFF

v_gene: TRBV5-1
d_gene: -
j_gene: TRBJ2-3
abundance: many
CDR3nt: TGCGCCAGCAGCTTGGTACCAACAGATACGCAGTATTTT
CDR3aa: CASSLVPTDTQYF

v_gene: TRBV20-1
d_gene: TRBD1
j_gene: TRBJ2-1
abundance: many
CDR3nt: TGCAGTGCCAACGACAGGGGGATCTACAATGAGCAGTTCTTC
CDR3aa: CSANDRGIYNEQFF

v_gene: TRBV29-1
d_gene: -
j_gene: TRBJ2-1
abundance: -
CDR3nt: TGCAGCGTGGACTCCCGGGGGACAACTTACAATGAGCAGTTCTTC
CDR3aa: CSVDSRGTTYNEQFF

v_gene: TRBV19
d_gene: TRBD1
j_gene: TRBJ1-4
abundance: -
CDR3nt: TGTGCCAGTAGTTCGACTCCGACAGGGGTCGGGGAAAAACCGTTTTTT
CDR3aa: CASSSTPTGVGEKPFF

v_gene: TRBV18
d_gene: TRBD2
j_gene: TRBJ2-1
abundance: many
CDR3nt: TGTGCCAGCTCTAACCTGGCGGGAGTGGGAAATGAGCAGTTCTTC
CDR3aa: CASSNLAGVGNEQFF

v_gene: TRBV7-8
d_gene: -
j_gene: TRBJ2-7
abundance: -
CDR3nt: TGTGCCAGCAGCCCGCCGTCGGCGGCCAGCTACGAGCAGTACTTC
CDR3aa: CASSPPSAASYEQYF

v_gene: TRBV5-1
d_gene: -
j_gene: TRBJ2-1
abundance: many
CDR3nt: TGCGCCAGCAGCTTGGTGTTGGGTATCAATGAGCAGTTCTTC
CDR3aa: CASSLVLGINEQFF

v_gene: TRBV20-1
d_gene: -
j_gene: TRBJ2-1
abundance: many
CDR3nt: TGCAGTGCTAGTAGGGACTACAATGAGCAGTTCTTC
CDR3aa: CSASRDYNEQFF

v_gene: TRBV18
d_gene: TRBD2
j_gene: TRBJ2-7
abundance: -
CDR3nt: TGTGCCAGCTCACCAAGATTTTCGCGCGGGGGGGCATCCTACGAGCAGTACTTC
CDR3aa: CASSPRFSRGGASYEQYF

v_gene: TRBV7-9
d_gene: -
j_gene: TRBJ2-7
abundance: many
CDR3nt: TGTGCCAGCAGCTTAGGGGGCGAGGGGTCCTACGAGCAGTACTTC
CDR3aa: CASSLGGEGSYEQYF

v_gene: TRBV19
d_gene: -
j_gene: TRBJ2-2
abundance: few
CDR3nt: TGTGCCAGTATTTATCCAGCAACCGGGGAGCTGTTTTTT
CDR3aa: CASIYPATGELFF

v_gene: TRBV12-3/TRBV12-4
d_gene: -
j_gene: TRBJ1-6
abundance: few
CDR3nt: TGTGCCAGCAGTTTAACCAATTCACCCCTCCACTTT
CDR3aa: CASSLTNSPLHF

v_gene: TRBV30
d_gene: -
j_gene: TRBJ1-3
abundance: -
CDR3nt: TGTGCCTGGAGTGCGGCATCGGGAAACACCATATATTTT
CDR3aa: CAWSAASGNTIYF

v_gene: TRBV24-1
d_gene: TRBD1
j_gene: TRBJ2-3
abundance: -
CDR3nt: TGTGCCACCAGTGATCCAAGGGGGCCTGCGGATACGCAGTATTTT
CDR3aa: CATSDPRGPADTQYF

v_gene: TRBV5-1
d_gene: TRBD1
j_gene: TRBJ1-3
abundance: many
CDR3nt: TGCGCCAGCAGCTTGGCCGGGACAGGGGGGATCTCTGGAAACACCATATATTTT
CDR3aa: CASSLAGTGGISGNTIYF

v_gene: TRBV20-1
d_gene: TRBD1
j_gene: TRBJ2-1
abundance: few
CDR3nt: TGCAGTGCTAGGAGGACAGGGGGTTTCAATGAGCAGTTCTTC
CDR3aa: CSARRTGGFNEQFF

v_gene: TRBV7-9
d_gene: -
j_gene: TRBJ2-3
abundance: few
CDR3nt: TGTGCCAGCAGCTTAGCTTCTCCGGGACTTGGCACAGATACGCAGTATTTT
CDR3aa: CASSLASPGLGTDTQYF

v_gene: TRBV7-8
d_gene: TRBD2
j_gene: TRBJ2-2
abundance: -
CDR3nt: TGTGCCAGCAGCTTAGGGGCTAGCGGGAACACCGGGGAGCCGTTTTTT
CDR3aa: CASSLGASGNTGEPFF

v_gene: TRBV29-1
d_gene: TRBD2
j_gene: TRBJ2-7
abundance: many
CDR3nt: TGCAGCGTTGAAGATCGTCGGACTAGCGGCTACGAGCAGTACTTC
CDR3aa: CSVEDRRTSGYEQYF

v_gene: TRBV28
d_gene: -
j_gene: TRBJ2-7
abundance: many
CDR3nt: TGTGCCAGCCGATTCACAGGGAGAGGCGAGCAGTACTTC
CDR3aa: CASRFTGRGEQYF

v_gene: TRBV10-3
d_gene: -
j_gene: TRBJ1-2
abundance: few
CDR3nt: TGTGCCATCAGTGAGTCTGATCCACAGGGCTATGGCTACACCTTC
CDR3aa: CAISESDPQGYGYTF

v_gene: TRBV10-3
d_gene: -
j_gene: TRBJ2-2
abundance: few
CDR3nt: TGTGCCATCAGTGGACTCGGGGCCGGGGAGCTGTTTTTT
CDR3aa: CAISGLGAGELFF

v_gene: TRBV19
d_gene: -
j_gene: TRBJ2-1
abundance: -
CDR3nt: TGTGCCAGTAGTATCACAGCAGGGTTTTACAATGAGCAGTTCTTC
CDR3aa: CASSITAGFYNEQFF

v_gene: TRBV6-1
d_gene: TRBD1
j_gene: TRBJ2-1
abundance: few
CDR3nt: TGTGCCAGCAGTCCTGGGGTACCGGGACAGGGTTTCGATGAGCAGTTCTTC
CDR3aa: CASSPGVPGQGFDEQFF

v_gene: TRBV7-6
d_gene: TRBD1
j_gene: TRBJ2-2
abundance: -
CDR3nt: TGTGCCAGCAGCTTACCCAGGACAGGAACCGGGGAGCTGTTTTTT
CDR3aa: CASSLPRTGTGELFF

v_gene: TRBV2
d_gene: TRBD2
j_gene: TRBJ2-2
abundance: few
CDR3nt: TGTGCCAGCAGTGAACTAGCGGGAGTCACCGGGGAGCTGTTTTTT
CDR3aa: CASSELAGVTGELFF

v_gene: TRBV7-3
d_gene: TRBD2
j_gene: TRBJ2-1
abundance: many
CDR3nt: TGTGCCAGCAGCTTTCTAGCGGGCGGGGATAGGAAGTTCTTC
CDR3aa: CASSFLAGGDRKFF

v_gene: TRBV3-1
d_gene: TRBD2
j_gene: TRBJ2-1
abundance: many
CDR3nt: TGTGCCAGCAGCCGCGGAGGGGCGGGAGCCGTAAATGAGCAGTTCTTC
CDR3aa: CASSRGGAGAVNEQFF

v_gene: TRBV28
d_gene: -
j_gene: TRBJ2-7
abundance: few
CDR3nt: TGTGCCAGCAGTCTGTCAGGGCAAGCCTACGAGCAGTACTTC
CDR3aa: CASSLSGQAYEQYF

v_gene: TRBV13
d_gene: TRBD1
j_gene: TRBJ2-7
abundance: many
CDR3nt: TGTGCCAGCGGACGCCTGGACAGGGGGAGATACGAGCAGTACTTC
CDR3aa: CASGRLDRGRYEQYF

v_gene: TRBV18
d_gene: -
j_gene: TRBJ2-7
abundance: many
CDR3nt: TGTGCCAGCTCACCCGGGGGGCGCTCCTACGAGCAGTACTTC
CDR3aa: CASSPGGRSYEQYF

v_gene: TRBV28
d_gene: -
j_gene: TRBJ1-4
abundance: few
CDR3nt: TGTGCCAGCAGCTCAACGGGAGTCGGGACGGAGGATGAAAAACTGTTTTTT
CDR3aa: CASSSTGVGTEDEKLFF

v_gene: TRBV20-1
d_gene: TRBD2
j_gene: TRBJ2-7
abundance: many
CDR3nt: TGCAGTGCTAGAGCTGCTAGCGGAACCCCCTACGAGCAGTACTTC
CDR3aa: CSARAASGTPYEQYF

v_gene: TRBV28
d_gene: -
j_gene: TRBJ2-2
abundance: -
CDR3nt: TGTGCCAGCAGTTCTGAGGGAGGGGAGCTGTTTTTT
CDR3aa: CASSSEGGELFF